Listed below are T cell receptor beta chains from one sample, sequenced in a study of molecular identifiers for immune sequencing clone quantification. MiXCR, run by TCRdb on the PCR reads, gives a single entry per CDR3 protein. The sample lists 85,000 to 100,000 distinct CDR3 sequences; approximately 25% were seen once. Sequencing used naive CD8+ T cells from blood, with Jurkat cell RNA spiked in. The source is a human donor in good health. Some libraries in this study had Jurkat cell RNA spiked in. Each CDR3 is given with its conserved first and last residue. D genes are given only for firm matches. Size is stated for part of the rows, as once, few or many counts, or as a class when the clone is expanded.

size: .
J: TRBJ2-3
V: TRBV19
D: .
DNA: TGTGCCAGTAGTATAGCCCCTGTACGAGGGACGCAGTATTTT
CDR3: CASSIAPVRGTQYF

size: .
J: TRBJ1-5
V: TRBV6-2/TRBV6-3
D: .
DNA: TGTGCTACCGGGGCCGGCCCTTGGGGCAATCAGCCCCAGCATTTT
CDR3: CATGAGPWGNQPQHF

size: many
J: TRBJ2-3
V: TRBV7-6
D: .
DNA: TGTGCCAGCAGCTTAGTCTTGGAAACTAGCACAGATACGCAGTATTTT
CDR3: CASSLVLETSTDTQYF

size: once
J: TRBJ2-1
V: TRBV5-1
D: .
DNA: TGCGCCCGCAGCTGGGACTCCTCAAATGAGAAGTTCTTC
CDR3: CARSWDSSNEKFF

size: many
J: TRBJ2-7
V: TRBV28
D: .
DNA: TGTGCCAGCAGCTCGAGGACGAATTACGAGCAGTACTTC
CDR3: CASSSRTNYEQYF

size: many
J: TRBJ1-2
V: TRBV20-1
D: .
DNA: TGCAGTGCTAGAGGTCGTCAGGGGAGCGTCTATGGCTACACCTTC
CDR3: CSARGRQGSVYGYTF

size: .
J: TRBJ2-1
V: TRBV14
D: .
DNA: TGTGCCAGCAGCCAAGCCGGACCGGGGGAGCAGTTCTTC
CDR3: CASSQAGPGEQFF

size: many
J: TRBJ1-1
V: TRBV6-2/TRBV6-3
D: .
DNA: TGTGCCAGCAGTTACGCCGGGACGGGAGCTGAAGCTTTCTTT
CDR3: CASSYAGTGAEAFF

size: .
J: TRBJ2-3
V: TRBV2
D: .
DNA: TGTGCCAGCAATGGGGCGTGTCGCAGTACAGATACGCAGTATTTT
CDR3: CASNGACRSTDTQYF

size: many
J: TRBJ2-2
V: TRBV7-9
D: .
DNA: TGTGCCAGCAGCGGCCCTCGAGAGGGGCAGGCCGGGGAGCTGTTTTTT
CDR3: CASSGPREGQAGELFF

size: few
J: TRBJ1-2
V: TRBV6-5
D: TRBD1
DNA: TGTGCCAGCAGTCTCCAGACAGGGACTAACTATGGCTACACCTTC
CDR3: CASSLQTGTNYGYTF

size: once
J: TRBJ2-4
V: TRBV7-2
D: TRBD2
DNA: TGTGCCGGCAGCTTAGCCGGACTAGCCGAAGGCATTCAGTACTTC
CDR3: CAGSLAGLAEGIQYF

size: .
J: TRBJ1-2
V: TRBV20-1
D: TRBD1
DNA: TGCAGTGCTAGTGCTCCTTTGAGGGGGCGTTCCGTCTATGGCTACACCTTC
CDR3: CSASAPLRGRSVYGYTF

size: .
J: TRBJ2-7
V: TRBV5-4
D: .
DNA: TGTGCCAGCACCAGGGCAGGCTCCTACGAGCAGTACTTC
CDR3: CASTRAGSYEQYF

size: .
J: TRBJ1-5
V: TRBV2
D: .
DNA: TGTGCCAGCATAGAGGGACCTACCTATAGCAATCAGCCCCAGCATTTT
CDR3: CASIEGPTYSNQPQHF

size: many
J: TRBJ2-7
V: TRBV29-1
D: .
DNA: TGCAGCGTTGAAGGCGGGGACTCCTACGAGCAGTACTTC
CDR3: CSVEGGDSYEQYF

size: .
J: TRBJ2-7
V: TRBV4-2
D: TRBD1
DNA: TGTGGCAGGAGGCAGACGCTTGGGACAGGGATGGACGGGCAGTACTTC
CDR3: CGRRQTLGTGMDGQYF

size: many
J: TRBJ2-1
V: TRBV20-1
D: .
DNA: TGCAGTGCTGAGTGCGGCAATGAGCAGTTCTTC
CDR3: CSAECGNEQFF

size: .
J: TRBJ2-1
V: TRBV3-1
D: .
DNA: TGTGCCAGCAGCCAAGATGTTGAGCAGTTCTTC
CDR3: CASSQDVEQFF

size: many
J: TRBJ2-3
V: TRBV11-2
D: .
DNA: TGTGCCAGCAGCTTAGATAAGGACAGAGAAATCACAGATACGCAGTATTTT
CDR3: CASSLDKDREITDTQYF

size: .
J: TRBJ1-5
V: TRBV6-2/TRBV6-3
D: .
DNA: TGTGCCAGCAGTTACATTGGTAGCACTCAGCCCCCGCAATTT
CDR3: CASSYIGSTQPPQF

size: many
J: TRBJ2-1
V: TRBV28
D: .
DNA: TGTGCCAGCAGTCTAGATTCAAGCTCCTACAATGAGCAGTTCTTC
CDR3: CASSLDSSSYNEQFF

size: many
J: TRBJ1-1
V: TRBV20-1
D: .
DNA: TGCAGTGCTGAACCTCTACTGACCAGAGCTTTCTTT
CDR3: CSAEPLLTRAFF

size: many
J: TRBJ1-1
V: TRBV27
D: TRBD1
DNA: TGTGCCAGCAGAAGACAGGGGGCCGGGAACGCTGAAGCTTTCTTT
CDR3: CASRRQGAGNAEAFF

size: many
J: TRBJ2-3
V: TRBV15
D: TRBD2
DNA: TGTGCCACCAGCAGAGAACGGCGGGGGGCCCAAAGCACAGATACGCAGTATTTT
CDR3: CATSRERRGAQSTDTQYF

size: few
J: TRBJ2-3
V: TRBV19
D: .
DNA: TGTGCCAGTAGCCCTCGGACCTACACAGATACGCAGTATTTT
CDR3: CASSPRTYTDTQYF

size: many
J: TRBJ2-7
V: TRBV29-1
D: .
DNA: TGCAGCGTTGGCAGTCCCGAGCAGTACTTC
CDR3: CSVGSPEQYF

size: .
J: TRBJ2-7
V: TRBV11-2
D: TRBD1
DNA: TGTGCCCGCAGCTTAGAAGTGGGACAGGGCACCTACGAGCAGTACTTC
CDR3: CARSLEVGQGTYEQYF

size: .
J: TRBJ2-1
V: TRBV10-3
D: TRBD2
DNA: TGTGCCATCAGTCCGGGACTAGCGGGCTCCTACAATGAGCAGTTCTTC
CDR3: CAISPGLAGSYNEQFF

size: many
J: TRBJ1-1
V: TRBV7-9
D: .
DNA: TGTGCCAGCAGCTTAATTTGGGAGGTGGCAAACACTGAAGCTTTCTTT
CDR3: CASSLIWEVANTEAFF

size: many
J: TRBJ2-7
V: TRBV7-9
D: TRBD2
DNA: TGTGCCAGCAGCTTCCCCAGCGGGAGGGCCGTTGACGAGCAGTACTTC
CDR3: CASSFPSGRAVDEQYF

size: many
J: TRBJ2-7
V: TRBV5-1
D: .
DNA: TGCGCCAGCAGCTTCCACGGGAGTTCCTACGAGCAGTACTTC
CDR3: CASSFHGSSYEQYF

size: few
J: TRBJ2-5
V: TRBV6-2/TRBV6-3
D: .
DNA: TGTGCCAGCAGCTGGTCCATACAAGAGACCCAGTACTTC
CDR3: CASSWSIQETQYF

size: many
J: TRBJ2-7
V: TRBV6-2/TRBV6-3
D: .
DNA: TGTGCCAGCAGTTCCCGACCCTATGCCTACGAGCAGTACTTC
CDR3: CASSSRPYAYEQYF

size: many
J: TRBJ1-1
V: TRBV5-6
D: .
DNA: TGTGCCAGCAGCTTGGGAGGGATAACTGAAGCTTTCTTT
CDR3: CASSLGGITEAFF

size: many
J: TRBJ2-7
V: TRBV29-1
D: .
DNA: TGCAGCGTTCGGGGAAGCTCCTACGAGCAGTACTTC
CDR3: CSVRGSSYEQYF

size: .
J: TRBJ2-3
V: TRBV29-1
D: .
DNA: TGCAGCGTTGTACCCCTTGGCGGGAGCACAGATACGCAGTATTTT
CDR3: CSVVPLGGSTDTQYF

size: many
J: TRBJ2-7
V: TRBV20-1
D: .
DNA: TGCAGTGCCATGACCACGTTCTCCTACGAGCAGTACTTC
CDR3: CSAMTTFSYEQYF

size: many
J: TRBJ2-3
V: TRBV29-1
D: .
DNA: TGCAGCGGCTCAGGGGCCTTCACAGATACGCAGTATTTT
CDR3: CSGSGAFTDTQYF

size: many
J: TRBJ1-4
V: TRBV7-8
D: TRBD1
DNA: TGTGCCAGCAGCTTACCGGGACAGGGTTATGAAAAACTGTTTTTT
CDR3: CASSLPGQGYEKLFF

size: many
J: TRBJ2-7
V: TRBV6-1
D: .
DNA: TGTGCCAGCAGTGCCTTCGACGTGACGGATTACGAGCAGTACTTC
CDR3: CASSAFDVTDYEQYF

size: many
J: TRBJ1-6
V: TRBV3-1
D: .
DNA: TGTGCCAGCAGCCAGGGTCTATCCTCACCCCTCCACTTT
CDR3: CASSQGLSSPLHF

size: many
J: TRBJ2-3
V: TRBV20-1
D: TRBD2
DNA: TGCAGCGCCGAGGAGCGGGAGGGCACAGATACGCAGTATTTT
CDR3: CSAEEREGTDTQYF

size: many
J: TRBJ2-3
V: TRBV5-6
D: TRBD1
DNA: TGTGCCAGCACTGCCTGGTGGGCAGGGGGCATAGATACGCAGTATTTT
CDR3: CASTAWWAGGIDTQYF

size: many
J: TRBJ2-7
V: TRBV6-2/TRBV6-3
D: .
DNA: TGTGCCAGCAGTTACTCGATTCGAGGCTACGAGCAGTACTTC
CDR3: CASSYSIRGYEQYF

size: .
J: TRBJ1-2
V: TRBV5-6
D: .
DNA: TGTGCCAGCAGCGACCCCGCCGGACCCTATGGCTACACCTTC
CDR3: CASSDPAGPYGYTF

size: many
J: TRBJ1-1
V: TRBV6-1
D: .
DNA: TGTGCCAGCAGTGGAACCGACAGGGAAGCTTTCTTT
CDR3: CASSGTDREAFF

size: .
J: TRBJ2-7
V: TRBV7-9
D: .
DNA: TGTGCCAGCAGCTTAGTCTCAGGAACCTACGAGCGGTACTTC
CDR3: CASSLVSGTYERYF

size: many
J: TRBJ2-3
V: TRBV27
D: .
DNA: TGTGCCAGCAGTTTTTCCGGACACACAGATACGCAGTATTTT
CDR3: CASSFSGHTDTQYF

size: .
J: TRBJ2-2
V: TRBV5-1
D: TRBD1
DNA: TGCGCCAGCAGCCCGGGACAGGGGCACGGGGAGCTGTTTTTT
CDR3: CASSPGQGHGELFF

size: many
J: TRBJ2-7
V: TRBV4-1
D: TRBD1
DNA: TGCGCCAGCAGCCAATTGACAGGGAGCTCCTACGAGCAGTACTTC
CDR3: CASSQLTGSSYEQYF

size: many
J: TRBJ2-2
V: TRBV18
D: TRBD1
DNA: TGTGCCAGCTCACCTGAAGACAGGGCGGATCGGACCGGGGAGCTGTTTTTT
CDR3: CASSPEDRADRTGELFF

size: many
J: TRBJ2-3
V: TRBV19
D: .
DNA: TGTGCCAGTAGCCCCGGGACCCGGGGTACAGATACGCAGTATTTT
CDR3: CASSPGTRGTDTQYF

size: many
J: TRBJ2-3
V: TRBV6-5
D: .
DNA: TGTGCCAGCAGTTACTCGAGTGGGGGGGGCGCAGATACGCAGTATTTT
CDR3: CASSYSSGGGADTQYF

size: many
J: TRBJ2-3
V: TRBV4-1
D: .
DNA: TGCGCCAGCAGCCTCCAGGACGGACGCACAGATACGCAGTATTTT
CDR3: CASSLQDGRTDTQYF

size: many
J: TRBJ2-7
V: TRBV29-1
D: .
DNA: TGCAGCGCAGAACTAGACGCCGGCTACGAGCAGTACTTC
CDR3: CSAELDAGYEQYF

size: many
J: TRBJ2-3
V: TRBV6-6
D: .
DNA: TGTGCCAGCAGCCCCCCCGTGGGAGGCTTTAGCACAGATACGCAGTATTTT
CDR3: CASSPPVGGFSTDTQYF

size: few
J: TRBJ2-3
V: TRBV3-1
D: .
DNA: TGTGCCAGCAGCGCCGGGACTGGCGGGACTAGCACAGATACGCAGTATTTT
CDR3: CASSAGTGGTSTDTQYF

size: many
J: TRBJ2-7
V: TRBV29-1
D: .
DNA: TGCAGCGTTGAAGGGGGACCGACCTACGAGCAGTACTTC
CDR3: CSVEGGPTYEQYF